This T cell receptor (beta chain) was documented in a study of cytomegalovirus exposure and HLA in healthy donors. Study-wide context: When 398 donors were genotyped, about 81% of them were found to fall in the Caucasian-associated ancestry cluster.

Study-wide findings and caveats: Within the data, a cluster of highly shared sequence variants was likely a sequencing artifact. Some V segments, including TRBV6-2 and TRBV6-3, were excluded as indistinguishable.

CDR3 length equals 14 residues. Trimming cost V 2 bases and J 7 bases; bases outside gene matches: 4. CDR1 is LNHNV, CDR2 YYDKDF, per germline (reference sequence). This clone was counted a few times. Its antigen remains unknown. The PCR ran on 60 Vbeta and 13 Jbeta primers. Only in-frame clones appear in the TCRdb table, and some are missing; sequencing was by immunoSEQ multiplex PCR. The table records 110,000 or so clones, approximately 8.6% of them present only once. The chain links TRBV15 to TRBJ1-4; 7 positions agree with TRBD1. This sequence originates from a woman aged 40 to 55 in good health and CMV-seropositive. Sequencing input: PBMCs. CDR3 nucleotide sequence: TGTGCCACCAGCAGACGCGGGACAGTTGAAAAACTGTTTTTT. It codes for CATSRRGTVEKLFF.